These 10 T cell receptor beta chains came from one sample sequenced in a study of T cells in tuberculosis (dated by TCRdb to about 2018). Receptor amplification or capture employed the immunoSEQ multiplex PCR assay. The source is immuneACCESS, and TCRdb retained only in-frame sequences with V and J called. Part of the clones is not carried over; for the studies checked, unresolved V genes explain less than half of this, and the remainder is unexplained. The sample table contains about 33,000 clones; only one count was recorded for about 91% of them. The leading ten clones occupy around 7% of the sample. Reading the label with the study, this specimen's time point is: new active TB diagnosis, blood taken before or within 7 days of starting treatment. Sequencing used PBMCs, obtained at tuberculosis diagnosis. The receptor source for this set is an adult with tuberculosis. Some clones in this sample may be carry-over from other donors' samples.

This clone was found once. The chain recombines TRBV9 with TRBJ1-6, with 7 bases lining up with TRBD1. The CDR3 covers 14 residues. Germline trimming cut 1 base from V and 7 bases from J; bases unmatched to any gene: 2. Germline V gene sequence: CDR1 SGDLS, CDR2 YYNGEE. CDR3 loop: CASSVRQGNSPLHF. For the CDR3, the DNA is TGTGCCAGCAGCGTACGACAGGGAAATTCACCCCTCCACTTT.

This clone was found once. The genes are TRBV18 and TRBJ1-3; perhaps TRBD1 as D (6 bases). V was cut by 6 bases and J by 1 base, with 19 bases left in between. CDR3 length equals 17 residues. Germline V gene data show CDR1 as KGHSH and CDR2 as LQKENI. The CDR3 reads CASSRRYRELSGNTIYF. The CDR3 nucleotides read TGTGCCAGCTCCCGACGATACAGGGAGTTATCTGGAAACACCATATATTTT.

J is TRBJ2-3 and V is TRBV7-9; D not certain. The V end lost 0 bases, the J end lost 4 bases, and 8 bases lay between the germline ends. CDR1 is SEHNR, CDR2 FQNEAQ, per germline (reference sequence). The CDR3 is 14 amino acids. CDR3 protein: CASSLAKSPDTQYF. In nucleotides, the CDR3 is TGTGCCAGCAGCTTAGCAAAGAGCCCAGATACGCAGTATTTT.

This clone turned up a few times. V and J are TRBV19 and TRBJ1-3; D is undetermined. Trimming removed 7 bases at V and 0 bases at J, with 16 bases between. Germline loops: CDR1 LNHDA, CDR2 SQIVND (reference sequence). The CDR3 has 16 amino acids. In DNA, the CDR3 is TGTGCCAGTATGAGAGGGCTCGGGTCCTCTGGAAACACCATATATTTT. It is translated as CASMRGLGSSGNTIYF.

The chain links TRBV10-3 to TRBJ2-7; TRBD1 matches at 11 bases. Per germline, CDR1 ENHRY and CDR2 SYGVKD. The V segment lost 6 bases and the J segment 6 bases; nucleotides outside the gene matches: 10. The CDR3 sequence is 15 residues long. The CDR3 DNA sequence: TGTGCCATCAGGCGGGACAGGGGGGTTGATGGCGAGCAGTACTTC. As protein: CAIRRDRGVDGEQYF.

V is TRBV5-8 and J is TRBJ2-3; 8 bases map to TRBD2. CDR1 SGHTS and CDR2 YDEGEE come from the germline V gene. The V gene end was trimmed by 1 base and the J gene end by 4 bases; junction bases not matched to a gene: 2. There are 14 residues in the CDR3. The CDR3 loop reads CASSLSGGADTQYF. CDR3 coding DNA: TGTGCCAGCAGCTTGTCCGGGGGGGCAGATACGCAGTATTTT.

The chain uses TRBV10-3 and TRBJ1-1; no reliable D call. The CDR3 has 14 amino acids. From germline, CDR1 is ENHRY and CDR2 SYGVKD. V lost 8 bases to trimming and J lost 0 bases, with 13 bases between them. CDR3 bases: TGTGCCATCCGCGCAGAGACTATGAACACTGAAGCTTTCTTT. This sequence encodes CAIRAETMNTEAFF.

This clone appeared once. This rearrangement joins TRBV7-2 to TRBJ1-6; TRBD1 might be the D (6 bases). The CDR3 is made up of 16 amino acids. V lost 5 bases and J 9 bases, leaving 20 bases between the germline ends. Looked up from germline, CDR1 is SGHTA and CDR2 is FQGNSA. CDR3: CASSPKGGIKGSPLHF. Here the CDR3 DNA reads TGTGCCAGCAGCCCCAAGGGGGGGATCAAAGGTTCACCCCTCCACTTT.

The rearrangement joins TRBV6-6 to TRBJ2-7, with a tentative D call TRBD1 (7 bases). The germline V gene has CDR1 MNHNY and CDR2 SVGAGI (reference sequence). Trimming cost V 5 bases and J 4 bases, with 18 bases left between them. The CDR3 spans 15 residues. CDR3 protein: CASSPYRGLQYEQYF. The DNA for the CDR3 is TGTGCCAGCAGTCCGTACAGGGGACTCCAATACGAGCAGTACTTC.

V usage is TRBV6-1 and J usage is TRBJ2-7, with a tentative D call TRBD1 (5 bases). This CDR3 has 14 amino acids. V was shortened by 2 bases and J by 4 bases, with 12 bases between the two germline ends. Germline loops: CDR1 MNHNS, CDR2 SASEGT. As DNA, the CDR3 is TGTGCCAGCAGTGAATGGTGGCAGGGATACGAGCAGTACTTC. The encoded protein is CASSEWWQGYEQYF.